The rows below give T cell receptor beta chains drawn from one sample of a study of T cell repertoires in cytomegalovirus infection. What these receptors recognize is not known. TCRdb passed the reads through MiXCR, listing each CDR3 protein once. The sample includes about half a million distinct CDR3 sequences, around 35% of them seen just once. Material: cultured PBMCs, obtained from culture after CMV antigen stimulation. Receptors originate from a human donor in good health (CMV status not recorded). Some clones in this sample may be carry-over from other donors' samples. The CDR3 runs from the conserved cysteine through the conserved F or W. A D gene is named only where the DNA matches it firmly. A clone size is listed for some rows: how often the clone was seen (once, few, many), or a class if it is expanded.

>TRBJ2-1|NA|TRBV7-8|TRBD2
TGTGCCAGCAGCATAAAACCGGGACTAGCGTCCCCCGTCGGTGAGCAGTTCTTC
CASSIKPGLASPVGEQFF
>TRBJ1-2|few|TRBV27|NA
TGTGCCAGCAGTTTAGGCAGGGGTGGAAGTGGCTACACCTTC
CASSLGRGGSGYTF
>TRBJ1-4|NA|TRBV20-1|NA
TGCAGTGAAAAGCGGACAGATGAAAAACTGTTTTTT
CSEKRTDEKLFF
>TRBJ1-2|few|TRBV28|NA
TGTGCCAGCGGTCAGGGGTTGGGGGATAACTATGGCTACACCTTC
CASGQGLGDNYGYTF
>TRBJ2-2|NA|TRBV24-1|TRBD2
TGTGCCACCTCCCCTCTTTATAGCGGGATTACCCCGAACACCGGGGAGCTGTTTTTT
CATSPLYSGITPNTGELFF
>TRBJ2-1|NA|TRBV6-4|TRBD2
TGTGCCAGCAGTGAAGGGCTAGCGGGAGGGCTTGAGCAGTTCTTC
CASSEGLAGGLEQFF
>TRBJ2-1|NA|TRBV4-1|NA
TGCGCCAGCAGCCAAGACGGAACTAGCTTCAATGAGCAGTTCTTC
CASSQDGTSFNEQFF
>TRBJ1-1|NA|TRBV5-4|NA
TGTGCCAGCAGAGGGAAGGAGAACATGAACACTGAAGCTTTCTTT
CASRGKENMNTEAFF
>TRBJ1-4|NA|TRBV7-4|NA
TGTGCCAGCAGCTTCGGACAGTCAACTAATGAAAAACTGTTTTTT
CASSFGQSTNEKLFF
>TRBJ1-2|NA|TRBV3-1|TRBD1
TGTGCCAGCAGCCAAGAAATTTCACAGGGACAGGGAGAGACTAACTATGGCTACACCTTC
CASSQEISQGQGETNYGYTF
>TRBJ1-1|many|TRBV12-3/TRBV12-4|NA
TGTGCCAGCAGTTTAGCCGGTAGGGGTTTGGAAGCTTTCTTT
CASSLAGRGLEAFF
>TRBJ1-5|many|TRBV7-2|NA
TGTGCCAGCAGCTTAGGGGGGCAGGGCATTAATCAGCCCCAGCATTTT
CASSLGGQGINQPQHF
>TRBJ1-1|many|TRBV7-8|NA
TGTGCCAGCAGCCAAACCGGGGACGGTGCTGTAACATTGTGGGGACGGGACCGGACTGAAGCTTTCTTT
CASSQTGDGAVTLWGRDRTEAFF
>TRBJ2-1|few|TRBV7-2|TRBD2
TGTGCCAGCACCCCAGGACTAGCGGGAGCCAATGAGCAGTTCTTC
CASTPGLAGANEQFF
>TRBJ2-2|NA|TRBV6-2/TRBV6-3|NA
TGTGCCAGCAGTTCGATAAATCCCGGGACAAGGAACTCGAACACCGGGGAGCTGTTTTTT
CASSSINPGTRNSNTGELFF
>TRBJ1-5|many|TRBV7-2|NA
TGTGCCAGCAGCCACGACAGTTTCAATCAGCCCCAGCATTTT
CASSHDSFNQPQHF
>TRBJ1-1|NA|TRBV7-2|NA
TGTGCCAGCAGAACTAGGGGGGGGATTGAAGCTTTCTTT
CASRTRGGIEAFF
>TRBJ2-4|few|TRBV18|NA
TGTGCCAGCTCACCACCATCAGAAAGCAAAAACATTCAGTACTTC
CASSPPSESKNIQYF
>TRBJ1-5|NA|TRBV6-2/TRBV6-3|NA
TGTGCCAGCATAGATCGGAATCAGCCCCAGCATTTT
CASIDRNQPQHF
>TRBJ2-5|few|TRBV25-1|TRBD1
TGTGCCAGCAGTGCGACAGGGGTAGCAGGCGAGACCCAGTACTTC
CASSATGVAGETQYF
>TRBJ1-6|many|TRBV9|NA
TGTGCCAGCAGCGTAGGAAGAGTTTATAATTCACCCCTCCACTTT
CASSVGRVYNSPLHF
>TRBJ2-5|few|TRBV10-3|NA
TGTGCCATCAGTGAACAAGGGGAGGAGACCCAGTACTTC
CAISEQGEETQYF
>TRBJ2-2|NA|TRBV27|TRBD2
TGTGCCAGCACCCCACGTAGCGGGACCATCGGGGAGCTGTTTTTT
CASTPRSGTIGELFF
>TRBJ2-7|few|TRBV27|NA
TGTGCCAGCAGTTTAAGTTGGGGGGCCCCCTACGAGCAGTACTTC
CASSLSWGAPYEQYF
>TRBJ2-1|few|TRBV24-1|TRBD2
TGTGCCACCAGTGGAAGCGGGAGGGCCTATGAGCAGTTCTTC
CATSGSGRAYEQFF
>TRBJ2-5|NA|TRBV12-3/TRBV12-4|TRBD1
TGTGCCAGCAGTTTCCAAGGACAGGCTCAAGAGACCCAGTACTTC
CASSFQGQAQETQYF
>TRBJ1-5|few|TRBV19|NA
TGTGCCAGTAGTCCTGCCCGCTCAAAGAGCAATCAGCCCCAGCATTTT
CASSPARSKSNQPQHF
>TRBJ2-2|few|TRBV7-3|TRBD2
TGTGCCAGCAGCTTAACGGCGGGAGGGATGAACACCGGGGAGCTGTTTTTT
CASSLTAGGMNTGELFF
>TRBJ1-5|many|TRBV7-8|NA
TGTGCCAGCAGCAAAACAGGGAGTAGCAATCAGCCCCAGCATTTT
CASSKTGSSNQPQHF
>TRBJ2-7|NA|TRBV28|TRBD1
TGTGCCAGCAGCGGACAGGGACTTTCTGAGCAGTACTTC
CASSGQGLSEQYF
>TRBJ1-2|many|TRBV7-2|TRBD1
TGTGCCAGCAGCTTAGCTACAGGGGGAGGAGGCTACACCTTC
CASSLATGGGGYTF
>TRBJ1-5|NA|TRBV28|NA
TGTGCCAGCTACCCGGGGGGGCATAGCAATCAGCCCCAGCATTTT
CASYPGGHSNQPQHF
>TRBJ2-2|NA|TRBV7-2|NA
TGTGCCAGCAGCACCAAAAGTCGCCTCTCCCCCGGGGAGCTGTTTTTT
CASSTKSRLSPGELFF
>TRBJ2-3|many|TRBV7-9|NA
TGTGCCAGCAGCTTAGGCGTGGGGACAGATACGCAGTATTTT
CASSLGVGTDTQYF
>TRBJ2-6|few|TRBV4-2|NA
TGTGCCAGCAGCCAAGAAGGAGGGGCTGGGGCCAACGTCCTGACTTTC
CASSQEGGAGANVLTF
>TRBJ2-3|NA|TRBV5-1|NA
TGCGCCAGCTCCCAGGCGGCCCTCCCAGATACGCAGTATTTT
CASSQAALPDTQYF
>TRBJ2-1|NA|TRBV19|NA
TGTGCCAGTAGTAGCCAGCGGCAGGCTAAAGGGGATGAGCAGTTCTTC
CASSSQRQAKGDEQFF
>TRBJ2-2|NA|TRBV24-1|TRBD1
TGTGCCACCAGTGGCTTGGGGACAGGGCGGAACGACGGGGAGCTGTTTTTT
CATSGLGTGRNDGELFF
>TRBJ2-7|NA|TRBV29-1|TRBD2
TGCAGCGTCGACCTTAGCGGGAGAGGATACGAGCAGTACTTC
CSVDLSGRGYEQYF
>TRBJ2-7|NA|TRBV2|NA
TGTGCCAGCAGTTTGATCGCCGGGACAAATGCCTACGAGCAGTACTTC
CASSLIAGTNAYEQYF
>TRBJ2-1|few|TRBV10-3|NA
TGTGCCATCAGCCCGGGAGTCTACAATGAGCAGTTCTTC
CAISPGVYNEQFF
>TRBJ1-5|NA|TRBV28|TRBD1
TGTGCCAGCAGTTCAATTACAGGGGGCCCTGGGGGTCAGCCCCAGCATTTT
CASSSITGGPGGQPQHF
>TRBJ1-5|few|TRBV6-2/TRBV6-3|TRBD1
TGTGCCAGCAGAGGGGGACAGGGCAATCAGCCCCAGCATTTT
CASRGGQGNQPQHF